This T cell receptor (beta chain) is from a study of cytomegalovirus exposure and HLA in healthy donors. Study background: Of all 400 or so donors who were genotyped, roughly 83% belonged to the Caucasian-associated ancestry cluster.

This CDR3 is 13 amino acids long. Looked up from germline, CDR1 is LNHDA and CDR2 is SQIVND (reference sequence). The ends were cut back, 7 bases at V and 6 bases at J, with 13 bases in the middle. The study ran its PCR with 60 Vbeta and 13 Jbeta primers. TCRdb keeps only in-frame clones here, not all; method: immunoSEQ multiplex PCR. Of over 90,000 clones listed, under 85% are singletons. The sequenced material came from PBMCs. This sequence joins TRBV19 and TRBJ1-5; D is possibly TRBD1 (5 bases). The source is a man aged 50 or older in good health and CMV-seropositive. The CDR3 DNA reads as TGTGCCAGTACCCTGTATGGGGCTCAGCCCCAGCATTTT. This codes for CASTLYGAQPQHF.